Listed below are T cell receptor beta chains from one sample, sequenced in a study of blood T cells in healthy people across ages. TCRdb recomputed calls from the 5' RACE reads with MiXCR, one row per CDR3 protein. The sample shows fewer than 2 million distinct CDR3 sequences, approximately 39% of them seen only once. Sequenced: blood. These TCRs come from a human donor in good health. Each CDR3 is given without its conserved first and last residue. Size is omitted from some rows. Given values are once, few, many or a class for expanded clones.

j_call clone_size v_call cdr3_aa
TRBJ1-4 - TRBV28 ASSLQRHYDFLLF
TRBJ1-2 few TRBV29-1 SAATLANYGYT
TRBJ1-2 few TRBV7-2 ASSRNTGGENYGYT
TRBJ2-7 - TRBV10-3 AIRGQGDEQY
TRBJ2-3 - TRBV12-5 ASGSSRLGIADTQY
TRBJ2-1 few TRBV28 ASPPPAGGRDVQF
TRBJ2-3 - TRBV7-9 ASSLYPSGTDTQY
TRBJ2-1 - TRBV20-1 SARDSSGKGEQF
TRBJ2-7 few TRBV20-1 SARDGSLGANYEQY
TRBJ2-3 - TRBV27 ASSVMSSSTDTQY
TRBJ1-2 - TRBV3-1 ASSQVVEYGYT
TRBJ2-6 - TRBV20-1 SASGGRGSGANVLT
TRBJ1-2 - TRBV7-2 ASSLASWDYT
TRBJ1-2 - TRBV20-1 SARSGTGRDWIYGYT
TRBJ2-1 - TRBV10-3 ATWTGEKGFKF
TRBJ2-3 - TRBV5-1 ASSPVGGPSTDTQY
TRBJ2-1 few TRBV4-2 ASSQEIMWDEQF
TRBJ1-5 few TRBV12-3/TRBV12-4 ASSPARQGNQPQH
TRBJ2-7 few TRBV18 ASSPFRAEEQY
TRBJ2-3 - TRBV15 ATSGGASADTQY
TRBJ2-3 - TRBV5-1 ASGLVADTQY
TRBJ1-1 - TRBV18 ASSPAPPRYTEAF
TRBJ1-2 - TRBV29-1 SVLQGPGYT
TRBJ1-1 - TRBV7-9 ASSSANRGAEAF
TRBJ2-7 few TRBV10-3 AISDRIYEQY
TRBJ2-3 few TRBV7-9 ASSSRLAGGRTDTQY
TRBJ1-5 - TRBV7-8 ASSTETLSRPQH
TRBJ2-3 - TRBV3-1 ASSPGVGDGYTQY
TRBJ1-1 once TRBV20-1 SARSYLGTEAF
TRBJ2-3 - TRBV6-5 ASSYPQMDTQY
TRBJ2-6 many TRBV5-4 ASSSGRGANVLT
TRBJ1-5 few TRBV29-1 SVMTGLDQPQH
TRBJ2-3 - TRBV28 ASSRPITGVGTDTQY
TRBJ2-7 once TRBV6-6 ASSYRAARSYEQY
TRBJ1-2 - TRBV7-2 ASRVGTTYYGYT
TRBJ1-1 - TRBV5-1 ASSLVPGGATEAF
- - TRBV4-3 ASSYSLGLAEETQY
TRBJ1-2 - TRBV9 ASSVGVKDGYT
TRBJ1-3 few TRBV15 ATSRDWSDTIY
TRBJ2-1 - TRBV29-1 TARAEPYSSSYNEQF
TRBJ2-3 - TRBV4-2 ASSQVVETDTQY
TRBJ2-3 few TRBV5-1 ASSTGGRRTDTQY
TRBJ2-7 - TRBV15 ATSRANLDSSYEQY
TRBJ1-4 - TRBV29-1 SVVLPAGEKLF
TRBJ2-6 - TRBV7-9 ASSFSLPSGANVRT
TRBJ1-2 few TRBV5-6 ASSLYTGGSYGYT
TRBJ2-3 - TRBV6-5 ASSRRRDRRPDTQY
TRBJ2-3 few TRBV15 ATSRDIAGGLGSTDTQY